The count of the clone carrying this T cell receptor (beta chain) is one. Trimming cost V 3 bases and J 2 bases; bases outside gene matches: 6. CDR1 MNHEY and CDR2 SVGAGI come from the germline V gene. There are 15 residues in the CDR3. Original processing notes: Reference gene primer amplification yielded estimated nucleated cell counts. TCRdb's copy holds only in-frame clones and misses some; the assay was immunoSEQ multiplex PCR. V, J and clone size derive from that table, while D and trimming were established from the DNA sequence. The sample has roughly 180,000 clones, 84% seen once. This entry is derived from a study of blood T cell repertoires in COVID-19.

The gene calls are TRBV6-5 and TRBJ2-7; TRBD1 agrees at 8 bases. The sample comprised peripheral blood. This clonotype originated in a man between 40 and 49 years old who had recovered from COVID-19. This CDR3 reads CASSYGQGSPYEQYF. The CDR3 DNA follows: TGTGCCAGCAGTTATGGACAGGGATCCCCCTACGAGCAGTACTTC.